This T cell receptor beta chain comes out of a study of cytomegalovirus exposure and HLA in healthy donors. General study points: When analyzed later, a missense DCLRE1C variant was found to be linked to TCR beta V- and J-gene trimming. More clonal expansion characterized HLA-associated TCR beta chains than equally common others in a later analysis. Among donors in an Asian-associated ancestry cluster, a later analysis reportedly found fewer N-insertions than the roughly 730-donor mean. The classifier was said to identify cytomegalovirus status with high specificity and sensitivity.

The PCR was carried out with 60 Vbeta primers and 13 Jbeta primers. Some clones are missing from TCRdb's copy, which holds only in-frame ones; the method was immunoSEQ multiplex PCR. Of some 200,000 clones listed, around two thirds are singletons. Germline loops: CDR1 SGHDT, CDR2 YYEEEE. J gave up 7 bases and V 4 bases, and 8 bases lay outside the gene matches. The CDR3 totals 14 residues. A remark on this clone: Its antigen is currently unknown. Other DNA sequences in the sample encode the same CDR3.

The gene calls are TRBV5-6 and TRBJ2-7; 10 positions agree with TRBD1. The clonotype comes from a man between 40 and 49 years old in good health and CMV-seronegative. Material for sequencing was PBMCs. In DNA form, the CDR3 reads TGTGCCAGCAGCCCCGGGACAGGGGCGAGGGAGCAGTACTTC. This translates into CASSPGTGAREQYF.